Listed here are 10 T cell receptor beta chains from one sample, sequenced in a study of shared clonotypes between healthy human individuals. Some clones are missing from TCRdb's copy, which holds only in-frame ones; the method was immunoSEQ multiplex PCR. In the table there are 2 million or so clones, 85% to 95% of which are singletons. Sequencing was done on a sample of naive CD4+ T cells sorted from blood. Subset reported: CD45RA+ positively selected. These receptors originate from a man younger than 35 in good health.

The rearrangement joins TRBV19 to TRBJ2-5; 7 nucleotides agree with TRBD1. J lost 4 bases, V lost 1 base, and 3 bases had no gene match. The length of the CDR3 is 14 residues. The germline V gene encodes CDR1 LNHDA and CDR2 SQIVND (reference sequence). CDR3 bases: TGTGCCAGTAGTATAGGTTCAGGGGGAGAGACCCAGTACTTC. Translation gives CASSIGSGGETQYF.

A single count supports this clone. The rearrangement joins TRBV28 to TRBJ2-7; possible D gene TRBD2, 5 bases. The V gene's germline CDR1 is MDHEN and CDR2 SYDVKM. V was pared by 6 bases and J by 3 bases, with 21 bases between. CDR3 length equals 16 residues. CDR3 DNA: TGTGCCAGCAGCCGTGGGAGAAGGGCTCACTACTACGAGCAGTACTTC. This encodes CASSRGRRAHYYEQYF.

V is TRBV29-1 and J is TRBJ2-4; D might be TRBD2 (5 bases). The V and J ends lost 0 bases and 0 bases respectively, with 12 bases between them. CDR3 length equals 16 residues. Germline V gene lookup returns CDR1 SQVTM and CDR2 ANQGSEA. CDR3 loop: CSVEDIRGKAKNIQYF. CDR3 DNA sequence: TGCAGCGTTGAAGATATCCGAGGGAAAGCCAAAAACATTCAGTACTTC.

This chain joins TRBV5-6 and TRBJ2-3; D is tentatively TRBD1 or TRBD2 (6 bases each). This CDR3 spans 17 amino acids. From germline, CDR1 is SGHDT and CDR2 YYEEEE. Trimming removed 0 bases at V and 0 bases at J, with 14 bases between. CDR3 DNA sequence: TGTGCCAGCAGCTTGGTAAGGGGGGCTTCTAGCACAGATACGCAGTATTTT. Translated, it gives CASSLVRGASSTDTQYF.

This CDR3 reads CAWSRGESEAFF. The CDR3 coding sequence is TGTGCCTGGAGTAGGGGGGAATCTGAAGCTTTCTTT. The chain uses TRBV30 and TRBJ1-1; a possible D gene is TRBD1 (6 bases). Per the germline V gene, CDR1 is GTSNPN and CDR2 is SVGIG (reference sequence). The CDR3 has 12 amino acids. V lost 2 bases to trimming and J lost 6 bases, with 10 bases between them.

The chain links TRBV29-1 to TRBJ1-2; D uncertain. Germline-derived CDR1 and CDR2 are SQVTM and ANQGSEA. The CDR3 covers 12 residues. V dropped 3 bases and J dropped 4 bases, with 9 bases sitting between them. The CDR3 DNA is TGCAGCGTTGAGCGGCCGCCCTATGGCTACACCTTC. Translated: CSVERPPYGYTF.

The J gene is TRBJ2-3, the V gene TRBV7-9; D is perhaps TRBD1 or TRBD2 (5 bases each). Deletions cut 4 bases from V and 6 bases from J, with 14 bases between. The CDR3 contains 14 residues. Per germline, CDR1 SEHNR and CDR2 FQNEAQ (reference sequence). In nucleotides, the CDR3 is TGTGCCAGCAGCTCCCGGGACCGTCGTGATACGCAGTATTTT. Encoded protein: CASSSRDRRDTQYF.

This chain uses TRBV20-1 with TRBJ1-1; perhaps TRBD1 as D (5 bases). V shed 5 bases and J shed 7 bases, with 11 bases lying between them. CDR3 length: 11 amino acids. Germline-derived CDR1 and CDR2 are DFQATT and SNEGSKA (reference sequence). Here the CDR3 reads CSAGDGLEAFF. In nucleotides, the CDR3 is TGCAGTGCTGGGGACGGCCTTGAAGCTTTCTTT.

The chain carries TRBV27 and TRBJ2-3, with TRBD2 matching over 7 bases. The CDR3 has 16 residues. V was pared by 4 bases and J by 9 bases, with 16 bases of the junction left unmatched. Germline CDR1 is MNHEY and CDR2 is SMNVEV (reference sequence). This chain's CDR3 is CASSSSFERGGGTQYF. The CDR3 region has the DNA TGTGCCAGCAGTTCGTCCTTTGAGCGGGGAGGCGGGACGCAGTATTTT.

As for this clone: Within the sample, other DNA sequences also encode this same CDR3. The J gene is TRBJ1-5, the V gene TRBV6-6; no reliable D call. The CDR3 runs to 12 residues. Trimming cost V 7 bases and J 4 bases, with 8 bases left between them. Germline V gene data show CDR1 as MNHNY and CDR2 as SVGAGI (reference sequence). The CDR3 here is CASTLGNQPQHF. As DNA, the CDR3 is TGTGCCAGCACCTTGGGAAATCAGCCCCAGCATTTT.